A single T cell receptor (beta chain) is shown here with its context. No antigen is known for it. The V and J ends lost 4 bases and 5 bases, in that order; junction bases with no gene match: 15. Germline V gene data show CDR1 as MNHNS and CDR2 as SASEGT. The CDR3 has 17 residues. This entry belongs to a study of persistence of HIV-infected CD4 T cells. The immunoSEQ assay was version 4, run in survey mode. Genomic DNA was diluted to 9 to 10 ng/uL, up to 1 ug per sample. Here immunoSEQ multiplex PCR was the method, and the copy in TCRdb shows in-frame clones only, minus some. The data contain more than 15,000 clones, about 65% of them singletons. Stimulation used about 10 ug/mL lysate from CMV-infected fibroblasts. Sorting of responding CD4+ T cells relied on upregulated CD40 ligand together with CD69. An approximately 20-hour stimulation of CD8-depleted PBMCs used anti-CD28/CD49d costimulation, CD40-blocking antibody and enfuvirtide.

The study's findings and limits: Degenerate expanded CDR3beta sequences were enriched among CMV- and Gag-responding cells.

This receptor was taken from an adult woman with HIV who was CMV-seropositive. This chain uses TRBV6-1 with TRBJ2-7, with 9 bases fitting TRBD2. Sequenced here: CD4+ T cells sorted from PBMCs after roughly 19-hour stimulation, sampled from a patient who received antiretroviral therapy. The CDR3 coding sequence is TGTGCCAGCAGTGGCAGCGGGGGGAGCTCGGGCGTCCACGAGCAGTACTTC. As protein: CASSGSGGSSGVHEQYF.